This T cell receptor (beta chain) was captured in a study of control samples from healthy donors and cancer patients. Per the germline V gene, CDR1 is SGHTS and CDR2 is YDEGEE. V lost 0 bases, J lost 10 bases, and 19 bases lay in between. The CDR3 is 15 amino acids. The assay was immunoSEQ multiplex PCR, and TCRdb's table has in-frame clones only and misses some. The sample has about 180,000 clones, around 90% seen once. This clonotype was obtained from a man aged 25-45 years in good health. The chain combines TRBV5-8 with TRBJ1-1; weak D call: TRBD1 (6 bases). The sequencing input was blood. The CDR3 DNA follows: TGTGCCAGCAGCTTGGCCGGGGCAGGGGTGGCTGCAGCTTTCTTT. The encoded protein is CASSLAGAGVAAAFF.